Presented here are 26 T cell receptor beta chains from one specimen sequenced in a study of regulatory T cells in long-lasting Graves disease. To make TCR beta libraries, researchers used iRepertoire HTBI primers and Arm-PCR of CDR3 regions. TCRdb re-called the multiplex PCR reads through MiXCR, storing one row per CDR3 protein. The sample carries about 660,000 distinct CDR3 sequences, roughly 30% recorded once. As to time point: persistent/refractory GD, antithyroid drugs over 5 years with positive TRAb. Extracted PBMC RNA gave rise to the TCR library. Here the sequenced sample was peripheral blood mononuclear cells (PBMCs), taken when the disease was refractory, from a patient treated with antithyroid drugs. The receptor set was obtained from a female donor with Graves disease.

This clonotype was seen ten or more times. For the CDR3, the DNA is TGTGCCACCGGGCACGAGGGTTTCTTT. Translated, it gives CATGHEGFF. The chain is built from TRBV28 and TRBJ1-1; D gene uncertain. V lost 10 bases to trimming and J lost 13 bases, with 13 bases between them. Germline lookup yields CDR1 MDHEN and CDR2 SYDVKM. The CDR3 totals 9 residues.

This clonotype was recorded many times. V gene TRBV12-3 or TRBV12-4 combines with J gene TRBJ1-5; 8 bases map to TRBD1. J was trimmed by 3 bases and V by 6 bases; bases with no gene match: 7. This CDR3 comprises 15 residues. CDR3 DNA sequence: TGTGCCAGCAGGCCCGGGACAGGCTTCAATCAGCCCCAGCATTTT. As protein: CASRPGTGFNQPQHF.

This clonotype turned up a few times. The chain uses TRBV6-2 or TRBV6-3 and TRBJ1-1; D is unclear. The CDR3 extends over 13 amino acids. Germline V gene data show CDR1 as MNHEY and CDR2 as SVGEGT. V lost 7 bases, J lost 1 base, and 10 bases lay in between. CDR3 sequence (DNA): TGTGCCAGCAAGCGACAAAAGAACACTGAAGCTTTCTTT. This encodes CASKRQKNTEAFF.

This clonotype appeared a few times. The chain employs TRBV28 and TRBJ1-5, with D maybe TRBD1 (6 bases). The CDR3 covers 17 residues. The germline V gene encodes CDR1 MDHEN and CDR2 SYDVKM. With 3 bases removed from V and 0 bases from J, the gap between germline ends came to 15 bases. DNA for the CDR3: TGTGCCAGCAGTTTTTACTGGCGACAGGCTAGCAATCAGCCCCAGCATTTT. Protein product: CASSFYWRQASNQPQHF.

CDR3 protein: CASSGLSGTFSYNEQFF. CDR3 coding DNA: TGTGCCAGCAGCGGTTTGTCAGGGACTTTCTCCTACAATGAGCAGTTCTTC. The rearrangement uses TRBV7-2 and TRBJ2-7, with a possible D match to TRBD2 (6 bases). The tail of the sequence fits TRBJ2-1 better, so the J call may be wrong. The CDR3 sequence is 17 residues long. Germline values: CDR1 SGHTA, CDR2 FQGNSA.

This clonotype was recorded a few times. The V and J genes are TRBV20-1 and TRBJ2-5, with TRBD2 identical over 10 bases. J was trimmed by 2 bases and V by 6 bases; bases with no gene match: 6. CDR1 and CDR2 from the germline V gene are DFQATT and SNEGSKA (reference sequence). The length of the CDR3 is 14 residues. The chain's CDR3 is CSAPSGSEQETQYF. As DNA, the CDR3 is TGCAGTGCCCCTAGCGGGAGCGAACAAGAGACCCAGTACTTC.

J is TRBJ2-5 and V is TRBV20-1, with 8 bases that match TRBD1. From germline, CDR1 is DFQATT and CDR2 SNEGSKA (reference sequence). The junction had 13 bases not matched to a gene; V was cut back by 6 bases and J by 4 bases. The CDR3 contains 15 residues. CDR3 sequence: CSAHGSGQGLETQYF. In DNA form, the CDR3 reads TGCAGTGCCCACGGATCCGGACAGGGCCTAGAGACCCAGTACTTC.

The genes are TRBV7-2 and TRBJ2-2; 7 bases map to TRBD2. The J segment lost 5 bases and the V segment lost 2 bases, leaving 2 bases of the junction unmatched. Germline loops: CDR1 SGHTA, CDR2 FQGNSA. This CDR3 region has 14 residues. Here the CDR3 reads CASSLREGTGELFF. The CDR3 DNA reads as TGTGCCAGCAGCTTAAGGGAGGGGACCGGGGAGCTGTTTTTT.

This chain connects TRBV6-1 to TRBJ1-1; D remains ambiguous. The CDR3 totals 13 residues. The V gene's germline CDR1 is MNHNS and CDR2 SASEGT. Trimming removed 1 base at V and 4 bases at J, with 7 bases between. The CDR3 loop is CASSEDSPTEAFF. CDR3 bases: TGTGCCAGCAGTGAAGATAGCCCCACTGAAGCTTTCTTT.

There are many counts of this clonotype. This chain links TRBV7-6 with TRBJ2-7; 11 bases map to TRBD2. Germline V gives CDR1 SGHVS, CDR2 FNYEAQ. The CDR3 has 15 amino acids. The V and J ends lost 5 bases and 7 bases, in that order; junction bases with no gene match: 10. This chain's CDR3 is CASSPLAGGQREQYF. The CDR3 DNA reads as TGTGCCAGCAGCCCGTTAGCGGGAGGGCAGAGAGAGCAGTACTTC.

This clonotype was found a few times. V and J are TRBV5-1 and TRBJ2-7; 11 nucleotides match TRBD1. J gave up 7 bases and V 1 base, and 7 bases lay outside the gene matches. The germline CDR1 and CDR2 sequences are SGHRS and YFSETQ. This CDR3 comprises 15 residues. Written as DNA, the CDR3 is TGCGCCAGCAGCTTGTCAGGACAGGGGGCGGGAGAGCAGTACTTC. It codes for CASSLSGQGAGEQYF.

The V call is TRBV9, the J call TRBJ2-1; perhaps D is TRBD1 or TRBD2 (5 bases each). In germline, CDR1 is SGDLS, CDR2 YYNGEE. With 0 bases removed from V and 9 bases from J, the gap between germline ends came to 13 bases. The CDR3 spans 14 residues. The CDR3 sequence: CASSVEMGEAEQFF. The CDR3 DNA reads as TGTGCCAGCAGCGTAGAAATGGGGGAAGCTGAGCAGTTCTTC.

There are a few counts of this clonotype. The chain couples TRBV6-1 to TRBJ2-1; 8 bases fit TRBD2. The trim removed 3 bases at V and 7 bases at J, leaving 8 bases unmatched. CDR3 length: 15 amino acids. Germline CDR1 reads MNHNS; CDR2 reads SASEGT. The CDR3 reads CASSDYGRAKNEQFF. As DNA, the CDR3 is TGTGCCAGCAGTGATTACGGGAGGGCTAAGAATGAGCAGTTCTTC.

There are many counts of this clonotype. The J gene is TRBJ1-5, the V gene TRBV2; 8 nucleotides align to TRBD1. J lost 6 bases, V lost 6 bases, and 4 bases had no gene match. CDR1 and CDR2 (germline): SNHLY, FYNNEI. The CDR3 consists of 13 residues. CDR3 DNA sequence: TGTGCCAGCAGACAGGGGGGAGGTCAGCCCCAGCATTTT. Its translation: CASRQGGGQPQHF.

This clonotype was found many times. The chain employs TRBV28 and TRBJ1-1; 7 nucleotides agree with TRBD1. Germline CDR1 reads MDHEN; CDR2 reads SYDVKM. Unmatched junction bases numbered 18, after V lost 7 bases and J lost 4 bases. This CDR3 contains 17 residues. CDR3 bases: TGTGCCAGCATCCTAAGGGGGCCCGACAGTTCGGGCACTGAAGCTTTCTTT. It yields the protein CASILRGPDSSGTEAFF.

This sequence joins TRBV29-1 and TRBJ1-1; D is ambiguous. Trimming cost V 7 bases and J 3 bases, with 12 bases left between them. The CDR3 spans 12 residues. Germline CDR1 SQVTM, CDR2 ANQGSEA. CDR3 nucleotide sequence: TGCAGCGAGGTGCACGGCGACACTGAAGCTTTCTTT. This sequence encodes CSEVHGDTEAFF.

This clonotype was seen a handful of times. This chain uses TRBV25-1 with TRBJ1-2; 9 nucleotides agree with TRBD1. Germline trimming cut 9 bases from V and 7 bases from J; bases unmatched to any gene: 6. This CDR3 has 12 amino acids. Per the germline V gene, CDR1 is MGHDK and CDR2 is SYGVNS. The CDR3 sequence is CASQQGAVGYTF. The CDR3, as DNA: TGTGCCAGTCAACAGGGGGCGGTTGGCTACACCTTC.

This clonotype was seen only once. The V gene is TRBV7-9, the J gene TRBJ1-6; D is unclear. Germline assignment: CDR1 SEHNR and CDR2 FQNEAQ (reference sequence). The CDR3 covers 15 residues. The V and J ends lost 0 bases and 11 bases respectively, with 14 bases between them. The CDR3 DNA reads as TGTGCCAGCAGCTTAGCTTCAGGAGTGTTGACACCCCTCCACTTT. Its translation is CASSLASGVLTPLHF.

V gene TRBV9 combines with J gene TRBJ2-3, with TRBD2 matching over 7 bases. The trim removed 0 bases at V and 3 bases at J, leaving 7 bases unmatched. CDR3 size: 16 residues. Germline V gene lookup returns CDR1 SGDLS and CDR2 YYNGEE. The DNA for the CDR3 is TGTGCCAGCAGCGTAGATCCGGGAGGTACTACAGATACGCAGTATTTT. It is translated as CASSVDPGGTTDTQYF.

CDR3 nucleotide sequence: TGTGCCAGCAGCTTAGGACTAGCGGGAGGTGTCTACGAGCAGTACTTC. Encoded protein: CASSLGLAGGVYEQYF. This chain uses TRBV5-5 with TRBJ2-7; 14 nucleotides line up with TRBD2. The V gene end was trimmed by 2 bases and the J gene end by 3 bases; junction bases not matched to a gene: 4. Germline V CDR1 and CDR2: SGHKS, YYEKEE (reference sequence). This CDR3 is built from 16 residues.

The chain combines TRBV5-5 with TRBJ1-1; D is ambiguous. The CDR3 is made up of 11 amino acids. Germline V CDR1 and CDR2: SGHKS, YYEKEE (reference sequence). The germline V and J ends were trimmed by 4 bases and 7 bases, with 8 bases remaining between them. CDR3 DNA: TGTGCCAGCAGCCTAATTGGTGAAGCTTTCTTT. This gives the protein CASSLIGEAFF.

This chain connects TRBV30 to TRBJ1-2; D unclear. Trimming shortened V by 4 bases and J by 4 bases, and 10 bases separated the two germline ends. The CDR3 spans 12 residues. Germline V gene data show CDR1 as GTSNPN and CDR2 as SVGIG (reference sequence). As DNA, the CDR3 is TGTGCCTGGACTCAAGGAACCTATGGCTACACCTTC. It encodes CAWTQGTYGYTF.

This clonotype has more than one count but fewer than ten. This chain links TRBV6-1 with TRBJ1-2; 9 nucleotides line up with TRBD1. The V gene end was trimmed by 4 bases and the J gene end by 3 bases; junction bases not matched to a gene: 3. This CDR3 is 14 amino acids long. In germline, CDR1 is MNHNS, CDR2 SASEGT. The CDR3 DNA follows: TGTGCCAGCAGTGGCCGGGACAGGGACTATGGCTACACCTTC. It specifies CASSGRDRDYGYTF.

This chain joins TRBV5-4 and TRBJ2-2; no clear D gene. This CDR3 comprises 15 residues. Trimming removed 1 base from V and 4 bases from J, with 11 bases in between. CDR1 and CDR2 from the germline V gene are SGHNT and YYREEE (reference sequence). The CDR3 bases are TGTGCCAGCAGCTTGAGTGGGGTCGGCACCGGGGAGCTGTTTTTT. Residues: CASSLSGVGTGELFF. Full variable domain (remainder filled in from reference TRBV5-4 and TRBJ2-2): ETGVTQSPTHLIKTRGQQVTLRCSSQSGHNTVSWYQQALGQGPQFIFQYYREEENGRGNFPPRFSGLQFPNYSSELNVNALELDDSALYLCASSLSGVGTGELFFGEGSRLTVL.

This clonotype was seen a handful of times. The chain recombines TRBV2 with TRBJ1-1; possible D gene TRBD1, 5 bases. Germline loops: CDR1 SNHLY, CDR2 FYNNEI. The CDR3 runs to 14 residues. Trimming removed 2 bases from V and 8 bases from J, with 15 bases in between. The CDR3: CASSERQGWSEAFF. DNA for the CDR3: TGTGCCAGCAGTGAAAGGCAGGGATGGTCCGAAGCTTTCTTT.

This clonotype was seen a few times. The genes are TRBV25-1 and TRBJ1-2, with 12 bases lining up with TRBD1. The ends lost 6 bases at V and 2 bases at J; junction bases unmatched: 4. The CDR3 sequence is 15 residues long. Germline CDR1 MGHDK, CDR2 SYGVNS. The CDR3 sequence is CASSGTGGRNYGYTF. The CDR3 nucleotides read TGTGCCAGCAGCGGGACAGGGGGCAGGAACTATGGCTACACCTTC.